This T cell receptor (beta chain) stems from a study of OX40 agonist ivuxolimab in advanced cancers. Study background: Patients were dosed intravenously with ivuxolimab at 0.01 to 10 mg/kg every 2 weeks.

Produced via immunoSEQ multiplex PCR; TCRdb's table is partial and in-frame only. Here the sample spans 120,000 or so clones, about 92% being singletons. Regarding the study as a whole: In CD8+ T cells, expanded clones were on average more numerous than in CD4+. Relatively little clonal expansion, among the lowest observed, appeared in partial responders at 0.1-3.0 mg/kg.

Prior autoimmune disease or systemic immunosuppression barred patients. Of note for this clone: What it recognizes is unknown.

V lost 5 bases to trimming and J lost 4 bases; unmatched junction nucleotides: 8. There are 14 residues in the CDR3. The germline V gene has CDR1 LNHDA and CDR2 SQIVND (reference sequence). The chain uses TRBV19 and TRBJ2-7; 7 bases match TRBD1. The receptor's source is an adult with an advanced solid tumor such as melanoma, head and neck, liver or kidney cancer. The sample consisted of CD4+ or CD8+ T cells sorted from blood, taken in a trial of the OX40 agonist ivuxolimab. The CDR3 here is CASSWQGGRYEQYF. CDR3 nucleotides: TGTGCCAGTAGTTGGCAAGGGGGCCGATACGAGCAGTACTTC.